Given below is one T cell receptor beta chain in context. This clonotype was recorded many times. It lacks a known antigen. Base quality data are lacking; no much larger clone is found one base away. The entry originates in a study of patients and donors after allogeneic stem cell transplantation (dated by TCRdb to the early 2020s). The CDR3 runs 15 amino acids, cysteine and phenylalanine included. Just the 45-base CDR3 DNA is kept, in frame starting at base 1. Trimming removed 1 base from V and 4 bases from J, leaving 13 bases between the germline ends. Library creation used RT-PCR. Instrument used: NextSeq 550. Through fastp at Q25 and MiXCR, TCRdb rebuilt clones from the public reads, retaining in-frame beta chains. Here each entry gathers all rows of one CDR3 protein and keeps the most common genes and DNA. Present in this sample are about 230,000 distinct CDR3 sequences, approximately 14% of which were seen just once. The top ten hold 11% of the sample.

The source of this sequence is a human donor who was either an allogeneic HSCT recipient or a stem cell or donor lymphocyte infusion donor (not recorded which). It is not recorded whose cells these are; they may come from a transplant donor. Sequenced input: blood, either unsorted or a sorted T cell fraction (not recorded which). The V gene is TRBV12-3 or TRBV12-4 and the J gene is TRBJ1-1; no D gene call is confident. The sequenced DNA is TGTGCCAGCAGTTTAGACGGACCCTGGGGCACTGAAGCTTTCTTT. The encoded protein is CASSLDGPWGTEAFF.